A single sample is the source of the 17 T cell receptor beta chains below, sequenced in a study of blood T cells in healthy people across ages. A second PCR, run for 7 to 11 cycles, used a sample-barcoded 5' primer plus a J-beta primer mix. TCRdb recomputed calls from the 5' RACE reads with MiXCR, one row per CDR3 protein. The sample consists of over a million distinct CDR3 sequences, less than 25% of them appearing once. These sequences were also reported in another study, on T cells of mothers and their children.

Sample: blood. The receptors shown here come from a girl aged 2-10 years in good health.

Many counts were recorded for this clonotype. The chain has TRBV4-1 and TRBJ1-5; D unclear. Per germline, CDR1 MGHRA and CDR2 YSYEKL. V was cut by 0 bases and J by 6 bases, with 15 bases left in between. This CDR3 region has 16 residues. The CDR3 loop is CASSQEPFDGGQPQHF. The CDR3 DNA is TGCGCCAGCAGCCAAGAACCCTTTGATGGAGGTCAGCCCCAGCATTTT.

V and J are TRBV12-3 or TRBV12-4 and TRBJ1-2, with 8 bases fitting TRBD1. Trimming at V came to 1 base and at J to 0 bases, leaving 7 bases not matched to a gene. CDR3 size: 17 residues. The CDR3 coding sequence is TGTGCCAGCAGTTTAGGGACAGGGAATGTGGCTAACTATGGCTACACCTTC. It translates to CASSLGTGNVANYGYTF.

This chain joins TRBV29-1 and TRBJ2-5, with 12 bases fitting TRBD2. The J segment lost 4 bases and the V segment lost 0 bases, leaving 9 bases of the junction unmatched. The CDR3 is made up of 17 amino acids. CDR1 is SQVTM, CDR2 ANQGSEA, per germline. CDR3 DNA: TGCAGCGTTGAAGAGGGACCCCTAGCGGGGGGGCGAGAGACCCAGTACTTC. It encodes CSVEEGPLAGGRETQYF.

This chain connects TRBV6-6 to TRBJ2-5, with TRBD1 identical over 7 bases. The DNA end is more similar to TRBJ2-7, so the J call may be wrong. The CDR3 extends over 15 amino acids. Germline values: CDR1 MNHNY, CDR2 SVGAGI (reference sequence). The CDR3 reads CASSAQRTGSYEQYF. DNA for the CDR3: TGTGCCAGCAGCGCTCAAAGGACAGGTTCGTACGAGCAGTACTTC.

In this sample, this clonotype turned up many times. The chain carries TRBV7-8 and TRBJ2-1, with a weak D call TRBD2 (6 bases). With 2 bases removed from V and 7 bases from J, the gap between germline ends came to 21 bases. The CDR3 length is 17 residues. Germline values: CDR1 SGHVS, CDR2 FQNEAQ. The CDR3 region has the DNA TGTGCCAGCAGCTTATTGTTCGGGAGTGGTTCGTGGAATGAGCAGTTCTTC. It codes for CASSLLFGSGSWNEQFF. The whole variable domain, remainder taken from reference TRBV7-8 and TRBJ2-1, is GAGVSQSPRYKVAKRGQDVALRCDPISGHVSLFWYQQALGQGPEFLTYFQNEAQLDKSGLPSDRFFAERPEGSVSTLKIQRTQQEDSAVYLCASSLLFGSGSWNEQFFGPGTRLTVL.

This clonotype was observed a few times. The rearrangement links TRBV12-3 or TRBV12-4 to TRBJ1-1; D is ambiguous. V dropped 6 bases and J dropped 9 bases, with 14 bases sitting between them. This CDR3 has 12 amino acids. In nucleotides, the CDR3 is TGTGCCAGCAGCCACGGTGAGGGAAAAGCTTTCTTT. This gives the protein CASSHGEGKAFF.

The chain couples TRBV10-3 to TRBJ1-1, with TRBD1 matching 7 bases. CDR3 size: 14 residues. Looked up from germline, CDR1 is ENHRY and CDR2 is SYGVKD. The junction had 9 bases not matched to a gene; V was cut back by 11 bases and J by 0 bases. The CDR3 sequence: CAVHDREMNTEAFF. The CDR3 region has the DNA TGTGCCGTACACGACAGGGAAATGAACACTGAAGCTTTCTTT.

This clonotype was observed a single time. The chain uses TRBV19 and TRBJ1-2; D may be TRBD1 (5 bases). The CDR3 spans 14 residues. Trimming took off 2 bases at V and 8 bases at J, with 15 bases between the two ends. CDR1 and CDR2 from the germline V gene are LNHDA and SQIVND (reference sequence). The CDR3 bases are TGTGCCAGTAGTATACAACGGCAGGGATACGGCTACACCTTC. This translates into CASSIQRQGYGYTF.

This clonotype was seen more than once but under ten times. V is TRBV7-2 and J is TRBJ2-3, with TRBD2 matching over 8 bases. The CDR3 is made up of 15 amino acids. Germline V gives CDR1 SGHTA, CDR2 FQGNSA. The V segment lost 5 bases and the J segment 3 bases; nucleotides outside the gene matches: 7. The CDR3 spells CASSRGGPGTDTQYF. CDR3 DNA: TGTGCCAGCAGCCGCGGGGGGCCCGGGACAGATACGCAGTATTTT.

The table lists this clonotype with a few counts. CDR3 residues: CSILTGQGDGYTF. Written as DNA, the CDR3 is TGCAGCATATTAACGGGACAGGGAGATGGCTACACCTTC. This chain uses TRBV29-1 with TRBJ1-2; 9 bases are a match to TRBD1. Losses at the gene ends were 8 bases for V and 6 bases for J; bases not matched to a gene: 10. The CDR3 contains 13 residues. Germline CDR1 is SQVTM and CDR2 is ANQGSEA. Combining the CDR3 with reference TRBV29-1 and TRBJ1-2 gives the whole variable domain SAVISQKPSRDICQRGTSLTIQCQVDSQVTMMFWYRQQPGQSLTLIATANQGSEATYESGFVIDKFPISRPNLTFSTLTVSNMSPEDSSIYLCSILTGQGDGYTFGSGTRLTVV.

This clonotype occurred a few times. V and J are TRBV6-5 and TRBJ1-2, with 9 bases that match TRBD1. The trim removed 4 bases at V and 3 bases at J, leaving 3 bases unmatched. The germline V gene has CDR1 MNHEY and CDR2 SVGAGI. The CDR3 runs 14 residues. The CDR3 sequence: CASSFTGGYYGYTF. The CDR3 coding sequence is TGTGCCAGCAGTTTCACAGGGGGCTACTATGGCTACACCTTC.

This clonotype was detected only a few times. The chain carries TRBV29-1 and TRBJ2-2, with 8 positions matching TRBD2. The CDR3 is 15 amino acids. Germline V gene lookup returns CDR1 SQVTM and CDR2 ANQGSEA. V lost 1 base, J lost 7 bases, and 8 bases stayed unmatched. CDR3 sequence reads: CSVEGSGGRIGELFF. CDR3 bases: TGCAGCGTTGAAGGGAGCGGCGGGAGGATCGGGGAGCTGTTTTTT.

DNA of the CDR3: TGTGCCAGCAGTTTATTCTCTAGCGGAGTCTACGAGCAGTACTTC. This translates into CASSLFSSGVYEQYF. This chain links TRBV28 with TRBJ2-1, with 7 bases fitting TRBD2. The better agreement between TRBJ2-7 and the DNA end casts doubt on the J call. The CDR3 is 15 residues long. Germline V gene lookup returns CDR1 MDHEN and CDR2 SYDVKM.

This clonotype was counted between two and nine times. The rearrangement uses TRBV15 and TRBJ1-4; 7 nucleotides agree with TRBD1. CDR1 is LNHNV, CDR2 YYDKDF, per germline (reference sequence). CDR3 size: 15 residues. With V trimmed by 4 bases and J by 7 bases, 9 bases remained unmatched. The CDR3 spells CATSKYRGEGEKLFF. DNA of the CDR3: TGTGCCACCAGCAAGTACAGGGGCGAGGGTGAAAAACTGTTTTTT.

The chain's CDR3 is CASSQDTGNPYEQYF. Written as DNA, the CDR3 is TGCGCCAGCAGCCAAGATACCGGGAACCCCTACGAGCAGTACTTC. This rearrangement joins TRBV4-3 to TRBJ2-5; D perhaps matches TRBD2 (5 bases). Gene TRBJ2-7 matches the end of the DNA better, so the J call may be wrong. Germline V gives CDR1 LGHNA, CDR2 YSLEER. The CDR3 has 15 amino acids.

The chain joins TRBV4-1 to TRBJ1-2, with 7 bases aligning to TRBD1. CDR3 length: 15 residues. Germline CDR1 reads MGHRA; CDR2 reads YSYEKL. Unmatched junction bases numbered 3, after V lost 0 bases and J lost 2 bases. The CDR3 DNA sequence: TGCGCCAGCAGCCAAGATACGACAGGGAACTATGGCTACACCTTC. This encodes CASSQDTTGNYGYTF.

This clonotype was found a few times. One junction end does not reproduce the germline sequence, and a read error may be involved. This chain links TRBV6-1 with TRBJ1-1; 9 nucleotides agree with TRBD1. CDR1 is MNHNS, CDR2 SASEGT, per germline. The CDR3 extends over 16 amino acids. The CDR3 is CAGSQTWGQGITEAFF. CDR3 coding DNA: TGTGCCGGCAGTCAGACCTGGGGACAGGGCATCACTGAAGCTTTCTTT.